This T cell receptor (beta chain) was captured by sequencing in a study of shared clonotypes between healthy human individuals. A note on this clone: Its antigen is not known.

This CDR3 comprises 13 residues. The V and J ends lost 3 bases and 3 bases respectively, with 11 bases between them. Germline-derived CDR1 and CDR2 are SQVTM and ANQGSEA. Caucasian adults residing in Nashville, Tennessee made up all the donors. General study points: Naive subsets typically showed greater estimated richness than memory subsets.

It was approximately 0.2 ug DNA, about 30,000 T cell genomes, that sorted-subset replicate PCRs used. The protocol was immunoSEQ multiplex PCR, while the TCRdb copy is restricted to in-frame clones and leaves out a portion. The sample records over a million clones, roughly 74% being singletons. The TCR comes from a man between 18 and 35 years old in good health. Some clones in this sample may be carry-over from other donors' samples. The sequencing sample was made of memory CD4+ T cells from PBMCs. Specified subset: CD45RA-negative fraction. The chain is built from TRBV29-1 and TRBJ1-1; D may be TRBD1 (6 bases). The CDR3 DNA sequence: TGCAGCGTTGAGCGGGGGGCTGACACTGAAGCTTTCTTT. Residues: CSVERGADTEAFF.